These T cell receptor beta chains were read from a single sample in a study of CD4 T cells in relation to SARS-CoV-2 and coronaviruses. Which antigens these TCRs recognize remains unknown. Only in-frame clones appear in the TCRdb table, and some are missing; sequencing was by immunoSEQ multiplex PCR. Of about 36,000 clones in the sample, 77% were seen once. Input material: memory CD4+ T cells from PBMCs, cultured in vitro. The receptors were sampled from an adult with COVID-19. The CDR3 runs from the conserved cysteine through the conserved F or W. D genes are given only for firm matches. A row's size may be missing; if present it is once, few, many or a size class.

v_call: TRBV9
d_call: TRBD1
clone_size: -
j_call: TRBJ2-7
cdr3_nt: TGTGCCAGCAGCGGTCAGGGGGAATACGAGCAGTACTTC
cdr3_aa: CASSGQGEYEQYF

v_call: TRBV29-1
d_call: -
clone_size: -
j_call: TRBJ2-5
cdr3_nt: TGCAGCGTTGAAGATTGGGGGAGAGAGACCCAGTACTTC
cdr3_aa: CSVEDWGRETQYF

v_call: TRBV30
d_call: -
clone_size: few
j_call: TRBJ2-7
cdr3_nt: TGTGCCTGGAGTCAAGGACGGCGCTACGAGCAGTACTTC
cdr3_aa: CAWSQGRRYEQYF

v_call: TRBV28
d_call: -
clone_size: -
j_call: TRBJ1-5
cdr3_nt: TGTGCCAGCAGTTTACTGAACCAGCCCCAGCATTTT
cdr3_aa: CASSLLNQPQHF

v_call: TRBV3-1/TRBV3-2
d_call: -
clone_size: -
j_call: TRBJ2-1
cdr3_nt: TGTGCCAGCAGCCAAGGAGCGACCCCCTACAATGAGCAGTTCTTC
cdr3_aa: CASSQGATPYNEQFF

v_call: TRBV5-1
d_call: -
clone_size: -
j_call: TRBJ2-7
cdr3_nt: TGCGCCAGCAGCTTAGGGGGGAGCTCCTACGAGCAGTACTTC
cdr3_aa: CASSLGGSSYEQYF

v_call: TRBV5-4
d_call: -
clone_size: few
j_call: TRBJ2-2
cdr3_nt: TGTGCCAGCAGCTTGGCCATTTTACAGGGAAGCGCCGGGGAGCTGTTTTTT
cdr3_aa: CASSLAILQGSAGELFF

v_call: TRBV15
d_call: -
clone_size: -
j_call: TRBJ2-3
cdr3_nt: TGTGCCACCAGCTCAAGACGGAGGATCGGCACAGATACGCAGTATTTT
cdr3_aa: CATSSRRRIGTDTQYF

v_call: TRBV6-5
d_call: TRBD2
clone_size: once
j_call: TRBJ2-3
cdr3_nt: TGTGCCAGCAGGACTAGCGGGAGCACAGATACGCAGTATTTT
cdr3_aa: CASRTSGSTDTQYF

v_call: TRBV18
d_call: -
clone_size: -
j_call: TRBJ2-5
cdr3_nt: TGTGCCAGCTCAAAGGGGACACCCGCCCGACAAGAGACCCAGTACTTC
cdr3_aa: CASSKGTPARQETQYF

v_call: TRBV28
d_call: -
clone_size: -
j_call: TRBJ1-1
cdr3_nt: TGTGCCAGCACCCGGTCCGTGGGGGGGCGAAAGCTGAACACTGAAGCTTTCTTT
cdr3_aa: CASTRSVGGRKLNTEAFF

v_call: TRBV19
d_call: -
clone_size: -
j_call: TRBJ2-7
cdr3_nt: TGTGCCAGTAGCAATTTCAGGAGCTCCTACGAGCAGTACTTC
cdr3_aa: CASSNFRSSYEQYF

v_call: TRBV28
d_call: TRBD2
clone_size: -
j_call: TRBJ2-7
cdr3_nt: TGTGCCAGCAGTTTTTTTCCGTCTAGCGGGTTACCCTACGAGCAGTACTTC
cdr3_aa: CASSFFPSSGLPYEQYF

v_call: TRBV9
d_call: -
clone_size: -
j_call: TRBJ2-3
cdr3_nt: TGTGCCAGCAGCGTGTGGACGGAGGATACGCAGTATTTT
cdr3_aa: CASSVWTEDTQYF

v_call: TRBV2
d_call: TRBD1
clone_size: -
j_call: TRBJ1-6
cdr3_nt: TGTGCCAGCACGATTACAGGGGGTAATTCACCCCTCCACTTT
cdr3_aa: CASTITGGNSPLHF

v_call: TRBV7-9
d_call: TRBD1
clone_size: few
j_call: TRBJ1-6
cdr3_nt: TGTGCCAGCAGTATCGGACAGGGAAGTTCACCCCTCCACTTT
cdr3_aa: CASSIGQGSSPLHF

v_call: TRBV7-3
d_call: TRBD2
clone_size: -
j_call: TRBJ2-7
cdr3_nt: TGTGCCAGCAGCCTCCGGGGGGGGGACGAGCAGTACTTC
cdr3_aa: CASSLRGGDEQYF

v_call: TRBV5-6
d_call: TRBD1
clone_size: few
j_call: TRBJ2-6
cdr3_nt: TGTGCCAGCAGCCCCCAGACAGGGAAGGTATCTGGGGCCAACGTCCTGACTTTC
cdr3_aa: CASSPQTGKVSGANVLTF

v_call: TRBV6-2/TRBV6-3
d_call: TRBD2
clone_size: -
j_call: TRBJ2-7
cdr3_nt: TGTGCCAGCAGTTACGAGACTAGCGGGTACGAGCAGTACTTC
cdr3_aa: CASSYETSGYEQYF

v_call: TRBV27
d_call: TRBD1
clone_size: -
j_call: TRBJ2-5
cdr3_nt: TGTGCCAGCAGGTCCGTGGGGACAGGGTTAGAAGAGACCCAGTACTTC
cdr3_aa: CASRSVGTGLEETQYF

v_call: TRBV5-4
d_call: -
clone_size: once
j_call: TRBJ2-1
cdr3_nt: TGTGCCAGCAACCCCGGACAGAGCAGAGACAATGAGCAGTTCTTC
cdr3_aa: CASNPGQSRDNEQFF

v_call: TRBV28
d_call: TRBD1
clone_size: -
j_call: TRBJ1-5
cdr3_nt: TGTGCCAGCAGTTTATTCCAGGGGGTATCAGGTGGGTCGGGCAATCAGCCCCAGCATTTT
cdr3_aa: CASSLFQGVSGGSGNQPQHF

v_call: TRBV11-2
d_call: -
clone_size: -
j_call: TRBJ2-5
cdr3_nt: TGTGCCAGCAGCTTAGACCTACGGGGGCGGGAGACCCAGTACTTC
cdr3_aa: CASSLDLRGRETQYF

v_call: TRBV21-1
d_call: -
clone_size: -
j_call: TRBJ2-5
cdr3_nt: TGTGCCAGCAGCAAAGCGCTCCACAGACTAGATGTACAAGAGACCCAGTACTTC
cdr3_aa: CASSKALHRLDVQETQYF

v_call: TRBV11-2
d_call: TRBD1
clone_size: few
j_call: TRBJ2-7
cdr3_nt: TGTGCCAGCAGCTGGGGGACAGGTTACGAGCAGTACTTC
cdr3_aa: CASSWGTGYEQYF

v_call: TRBV6-6
d_call: TRBD2
clone_size: -
j_call: TRBJ2-7
cdr3_nt: TGTGCCAGCAGTTTGGGGAGGGCAGGAGTCTACGAGCAGTACTTC
cdr3_aa: CASSLGRAGVYEQYF

v_call: TRBV5-5
d_call: -
clone_size: -
j_call: TRBJ2-5
cdr3_nt: TGTGCCAGCAGCTTGGAGGGGAGGAGGTTCCAAGAGACCCAGTACTTC
cdr3_aa: CASSLEGRRFQETQYF

v_call: TRBV3-1/TRBV3-2
d_call: -
clone_size: -
j_call: TRBJ2-1
cdr3_nt: TGTGCCAGCAGCCAAGTTTCTCAGCGGTACGTCTTC
cdr3_aa: CASSQVSQRYVF

v_call: TRBV12-5
d_call: -
clone_size: -
j_call: TRBJ2-2
cdr3_nt: TGTGTCGCAGAAACGAACACCGGGGAGCTGTTTTTT
cdr3_aa: CVAETNTGELFF

v_call: TRBV20-1
d_call: -
clone_size: -
j_call: TRBJ1-4
cdr3_nt: TGCAGTGCTAGTTACGAGGGGACGGTGACTGAAAAACTGTTTTTT
cdr3_aa: CSASYEGTVTEKLFF

v_call: TRBV7-2
d_call: TRBD2
clone_size: -
j_call: TRBJ2-7
cdr3_nt: TGTGCCAGCAGCTTAGAGCGGGGAGACTACGAGCAGTACTTC
cdr3_aa: CASSLERGDYEQYF

v_call: TRBV2
d_call: TRBD1
clone_size: -
j_call: TRBJ2-3
cdr3_nt: TGTGCCAGCAGTGAGGGACAGGGGTTTCGTAGGACAGATACGCAGTATTTT
cdr3_aa: CASSEGQGFRRTDTQYF

v_call: TRBV6-2/TRBV6-3
d_call: TRBD2
clone_size: few
j_call: TRBJ2-1
cdr3_nt: TGTGCCAGCAGTTACCTTGCTAGCGGGAGATACAATGAGCAGTTCTTC
cdr3_aa: CASSYLASGRYNEQFF

v_call: TRBV7-2
d_call: TRBD1
clone_size: -
j_call: TRBJ1-2
cdr3_nt: TGTGCCAGCAGCTTAGACGGTACAGGGGAAGCGAACTATGGCTACACCTTC
cdr3_aa: CASSLDGTGEANYGYTF

v_call: TRBV2
d_call: -
clone_size: few
j_call: TRBJ2-3
cdr3_nt: TGTGCCAGCAGCCTACTAGTCCCCACAGATACGCAGTATTTT
cdr3_aa: CASSLLVPTDTQYF

v_call: TRBV4-2
d_call: -
clone_size: -
j_call: TRBJ1-1
cdr3_nt: TGTGCCAGCAGCCAAAACAGGGAGAACACTGAAGCTTTCTTT
cdr3_aa: CASSQNRENTEAFF

v_call: TRBV6-5
d_call: -
clone_size: -
j_call: TRBJ2-7
cdr3_nt: TGTGCCAGCAGTTACTCGGAGACTGGACTCTACGAGCAGTACTTC
cdr3_aa: CASSYSETGLYEQYF

v_call: TRBV6-4
d_call: TRBD2
clone_size: few
j_call: TRBJ2-1
cdr3_nt: TGTGCCAGCAGTGATGGGTCTAGCGGCGTAAATGAGCAGTTCTTC
cdr3_aa: CASSDGSSGVNEQFF

v_call: TRBV19
d_call: TRBD2
clone_size: few
j_call: TRBJ2-6
cdr3_nt: TGTGCCAGTAGTATACGGGGGAGCGGGAGGTTTGGGGCCAACGTCCTGACTTTC
cdr3_aa: CASSIRGSGRFGANVLTF

v_call: TRBV5-1
d_call: -
clone_size: -
j_call: TRBJ2-6
cdr3_nt: TGCGCCAGCAGCTTGGGAATATCGGCTGGGGCCAACGTCCTGACTTTC
cdr3_aa: CASSLGISAGANVLTF

v_call: TRBV4-1
d_call: -
clone_size: -
j_call: TRBJ2-5
cdr3_nt: TGCGCCAGCAGCCAAGTTGCGTTCTTAGAGACCCAGTACTTC
cdr3_aa: CASSQVAFLETQYF

v_call: TRBV6-5
d_call: TRBD2
clone_size: -
j_call: TRBJ2-3
cdr3_nt: TGTGCCAGCACCCACCGGGGGGCAGATACGCAGTATTTT
cdr3_aa: CASTHRGADTQYF

v_call: TRBV18
d_call: -
clone_size: -
j_call: TRBJ2-2
cdr3_nt: TGTGCCAGCTCACAGGAGGACCACGCGAACACCGGGGAGCTGTTTTTT
cdr3_aa: CASSQEDHANTGELFF

v_call: TRBV5-1
d_call: TRBD2
clone_size: -
j_call: TRBJ2-1
cdr3_nt: TGCGCCAGCAGCAGTGGAGGCGGCGGGAGGGACCTTGAGCAGTTCTTC
cdr3_aa: CASSSGGGGRDLEQFF

v_call: TRBV14
d_call: -
clone_size: -
j_call: TRBJ2-1
cdr3_nt: TGTGCCAGCAGCCAAGATGGTAGGGGATACAATGAGCAGTTCTTC
cdr3_aa: CASSQDGRGYNEQFF

v_call: TRBV19
d_call: -
clone_size: -
j_call: TRBJ1-2
cdr3_nt: TGTGCCAGTAGTATCGGGACATTTATCTCGGGCTATGGCTACACCTTC
cdr3_aa: CASSIGTFISGYGYTF

v_call: TRBV2
d_call: TRBD1
clone_size: -
j_call: TRBJ2-7
cdr3_nt: TGTGCCAGCAGCACCGGGACAGGGGTTTCTTACGAGCAGTACTTC
cdr3_aa: CASSTGTGVSYEQYF

v_call: TRBV6-2/TRBV6-3
d_call: TRBD2
clone_size: once
j_call: TRBJ2-5
cdr3_nt: TGTGCCAGCAGTTACCCGGGGGGAGAGACCCAGTACTTC
cdr3_aa: CASSYPGGETQYF

v_call: TRBV29-1
d_call: TRBD1
clone_size: once
j_call: TRBJ2-3
cdr3_nt: TGCAGCGCCAGGGCAACCGGGACAGGGAGCACAGATACGCAGTATTTT
cdr3_aa: CSARATGTGSTDTQYF

v_call: TRBV19
d_call: TRBD2
clone_size: -
j_call: TRBJ2-7
cdr3_nt: TGTGCCAGTAGTGCACTAGCGGGAGCCCACGAGCAGTACTTC
cdr3_aa: CASSALAGAHEQYF

v_call: TRBV5-1
d_call: -
clone_size: -
j_call: TRBJ2-5
cdr3_nt: TGCGCCAGCAGCCCGTCGACAGGGACTACAGAGACCCAGTACTTC
cdr3_aa: CASSPSTGTTETQYF

v_call: TRBV6-6
d_call: -
clone_size: -
j_call: TRBJ1-4
cdr3_nt: TGTGCCAGCAGTTACAGGAGGGACGAAAAACTGTTTTTT
cdr3_aa: CASSYRRDEKLFF